The 6 T cell receptor beta chains below were found in one sample sequenced in a study of technical replicates of blood from a few donors. Only in-frame clones appear in the TCRdb table, and some are missing; sequencing was by immunoSEQ multiplex PCR. Among more than 75,000 clones listed, roughly 93% were seen once. The sample was T cells isolated from PBMCs. These receptors all come from a human donor in good health.

This clone was observed once. The rearrangement uses TRBV6-6 and TRBJ2-1; D is perhaps TRBD1 (5 bases). The CDR3 consists of 12 residues. CDR1 and CDR2 from the germline V gene are MNHNY and SVGAGI (reference sequence). Between the trimmed V and J ends, which lost 6 bases and 5 bases, there was a span of 8 bases. The CDR3 protein is CASRQVHNEQFF. The CDR3 bases are TGTGCCAGCAGACAGGTTCACAATGAGCAGTTCTTC.

This chain joins TRBV9 and TRBJ2-3; 7 bases map to TRBD2. The CDR3 has 17 amino acids. The ends lost 0 bases at V and 0 bases at J; junction bases unmatched: 7. Germline V CDR1 and CDR2: SGDLS, YYNGEE. CDR3 sequence: CASSVDGRGWSTDTQYF. Written as DNA, the CDR3 is TGTGCCAGCAGCGTAGATGGGAGGGGATGGAGCACAGATACGCAGTATTTT.

The V and J genes are TRBV27 and TRBJ2-7; TRBD1 might be the D (5 bases). The length of the CDR3 is 14 residues. Germline V gene data show CDR1 as MNHEY and CDR2 as SMNVEV (reference sequence). V was cut by 6 bases and J by 5 bases, with 17 bases left in between. CDR3 sequence: CASSLMAGLDEQYF. CDR3 DNA sequence: TGTGCCAGCAGCCTAATGGCAGGGTTGGACGAGCAGTACTTC.

The chain couples TRBV10-1 to TRBJ2-3; D is unresolved. The germline gives CDR1 WNHNN, CDR2 SYGVQD (reference sequence). V dropped 3 bases and J dropped 6 bases, with 10 bases sitting between them. The CDR3 runs 13 residues. DNA of the CDR3: TGCGCCAGCAGTGACAGGTTGGATGATACGCAGTATTTT. It specifies CASSDRLDDTQYF.

This sequence joins TRBV5-1 and TRBJ1-1; D unresolved. The CDR3 totals 13 residues. Germline V gene lookup returns CDR1 SGHRS and CDR2 YFSETQ. Trimming left V 5 bases short and J 0 bases short, with 8 bases between. CDR3 protein: CASREGVNTEAFF. In DNA form, the CDR3 reads TGCGCCAGCAGAGAGGGCGTGAACACTGAAGCTTTCTTT.

The chain carries TRBV25-1 and TRBJ1-4, with 7 positions matching TRBD1. This CDR3 comprises 15 residues. Germline lookup yields CDR1 MGHDK and CDR2 SYGVNS. With 4 bases clipped from V and 6 bases from J, the junction kept 8 bases outside the gene matches. The CDR3 is CASSAIDRDDEKLFF. The CDR3 DNA reads TGTGCCAGCAGTGCGATCGACAGGGACGATGAAAAACTGTTTTTT.